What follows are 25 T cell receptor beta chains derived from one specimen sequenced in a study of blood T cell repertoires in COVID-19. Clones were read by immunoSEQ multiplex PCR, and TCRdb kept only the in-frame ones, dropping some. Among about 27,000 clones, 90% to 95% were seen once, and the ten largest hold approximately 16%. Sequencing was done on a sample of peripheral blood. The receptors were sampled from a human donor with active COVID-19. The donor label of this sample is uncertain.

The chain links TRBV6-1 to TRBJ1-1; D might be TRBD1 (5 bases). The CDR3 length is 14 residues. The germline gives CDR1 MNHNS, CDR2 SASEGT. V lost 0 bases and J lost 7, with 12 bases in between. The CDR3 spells CASSEALRGGEAFF. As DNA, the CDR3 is TGTGCCAGCAGTGAAGCGCTAAGGGGTGGTGAAGCTTTCTTT.

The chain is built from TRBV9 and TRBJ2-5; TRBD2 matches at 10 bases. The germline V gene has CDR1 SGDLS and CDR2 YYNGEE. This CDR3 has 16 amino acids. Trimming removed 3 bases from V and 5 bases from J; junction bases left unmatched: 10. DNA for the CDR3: TGTGCCAGCAGCGCGGGTTTACTAGCGGGGTCGGAGACCCAGTACTTC. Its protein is CASSAGLLAGSETQYF.

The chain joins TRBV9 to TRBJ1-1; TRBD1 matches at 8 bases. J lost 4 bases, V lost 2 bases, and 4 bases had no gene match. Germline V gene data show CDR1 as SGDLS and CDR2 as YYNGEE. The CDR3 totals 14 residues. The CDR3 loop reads CASSVEDRATEAFF. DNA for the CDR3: TGTGCCAGCAGCGTTGAGGACAGGGCCACTGAAGCTTTCTTT.

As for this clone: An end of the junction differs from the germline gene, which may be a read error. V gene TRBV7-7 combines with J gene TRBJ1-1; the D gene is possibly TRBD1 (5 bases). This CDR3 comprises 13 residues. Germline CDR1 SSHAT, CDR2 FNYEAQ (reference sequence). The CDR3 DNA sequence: TGTGCTAGCAGCTTAGACAGAAACACTGAAGCTTTCTTT. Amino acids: CASSLDRNTEAFF.

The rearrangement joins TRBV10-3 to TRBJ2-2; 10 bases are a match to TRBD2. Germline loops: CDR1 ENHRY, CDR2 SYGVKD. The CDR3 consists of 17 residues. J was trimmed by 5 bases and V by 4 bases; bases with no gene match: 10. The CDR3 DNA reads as TGTGCCATCAGTGCCCTTAGCCCAGCGGGAGGGACCGGGGAGCTGTTTTTT. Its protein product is CAISALSPAGGTGELFF.

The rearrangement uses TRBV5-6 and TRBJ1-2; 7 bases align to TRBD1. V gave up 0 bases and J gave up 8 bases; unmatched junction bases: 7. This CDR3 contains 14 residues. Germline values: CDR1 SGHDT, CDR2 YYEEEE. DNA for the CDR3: TGTGCCAGCAGCTTGGGACAGGGAGCTGGCGGCTACACCTTC. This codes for CASSLGQGAGGYTF.

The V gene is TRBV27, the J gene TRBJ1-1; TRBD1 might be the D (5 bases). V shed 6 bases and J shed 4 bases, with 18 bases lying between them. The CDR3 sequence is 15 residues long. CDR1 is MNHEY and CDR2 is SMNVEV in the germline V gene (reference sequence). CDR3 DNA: TGTGCCAGCAGGCCGGGACTTCAGTCGGGCACTGAAGCTTTCTTT. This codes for CASRPGLQSGTEAFF.

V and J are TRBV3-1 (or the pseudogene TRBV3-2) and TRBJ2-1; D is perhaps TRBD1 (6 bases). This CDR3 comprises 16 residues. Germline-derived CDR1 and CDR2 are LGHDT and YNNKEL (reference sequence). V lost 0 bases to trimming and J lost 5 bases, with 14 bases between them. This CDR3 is CASSQDLQGRHNEQFF. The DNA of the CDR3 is TGTGCCAGCAGCCAAGATCTCCAGGGGAGACACAATGAGCAGTTCTTC.

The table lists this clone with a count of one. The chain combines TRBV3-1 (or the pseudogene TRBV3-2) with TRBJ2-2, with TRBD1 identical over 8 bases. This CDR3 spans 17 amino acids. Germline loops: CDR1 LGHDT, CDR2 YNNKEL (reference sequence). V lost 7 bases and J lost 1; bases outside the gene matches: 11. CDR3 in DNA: TGTGCCAGCAACAGAACAGGGGGAGGATGGAACACCGGGGAGCTGTTTTTT. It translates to CASNRTGGGWNTGELFF.

CDR3 coding DNA: TGTGCCAGCAGGACAGGCTGGGACAGCTACACTGAAGCTTTCTTT. Its protein is CASRTGWDSYTEAFF. The chain recombines TRBV6-5 with TRBJ1-1; 7 bases fit TRBD1. Trimming at V came to 6 bases and at J to 3 bases, leaving 10 bases not matched to a gene. CDR3 size: 15 residues. In germline, CDR1 is MNHEY, CDR2 SVGAGI.

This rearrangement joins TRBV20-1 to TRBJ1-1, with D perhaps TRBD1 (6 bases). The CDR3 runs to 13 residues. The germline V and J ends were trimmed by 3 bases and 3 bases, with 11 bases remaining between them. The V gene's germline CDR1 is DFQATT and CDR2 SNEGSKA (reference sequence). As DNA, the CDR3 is TGCAGTGCTAGTGGACAGCCCGACACTGAAGCTTTCTTT. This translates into CSASGQPDTEAFF.

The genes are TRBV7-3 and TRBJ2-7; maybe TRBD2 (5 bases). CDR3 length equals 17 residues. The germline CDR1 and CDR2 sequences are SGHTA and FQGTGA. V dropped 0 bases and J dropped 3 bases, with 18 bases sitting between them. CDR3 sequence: CASSLTRAARLYYEQYF. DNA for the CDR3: TGTGCCAGCAGCTTAACGAGGGCGGCCAGACTTTACTACGAGCAGTACTTC.

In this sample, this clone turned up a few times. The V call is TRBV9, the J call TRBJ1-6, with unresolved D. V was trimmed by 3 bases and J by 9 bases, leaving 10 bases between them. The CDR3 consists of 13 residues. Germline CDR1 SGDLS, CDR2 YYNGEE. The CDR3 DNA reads TGTGCCAGCAGCGCCCAGTCCCGTTCACCCCTCCACTTT. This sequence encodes CASSAQSRSPLHF.

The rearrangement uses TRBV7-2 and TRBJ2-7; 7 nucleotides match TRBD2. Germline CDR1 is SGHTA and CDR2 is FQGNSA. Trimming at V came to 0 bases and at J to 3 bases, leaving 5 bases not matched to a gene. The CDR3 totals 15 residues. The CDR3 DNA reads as TGTGCCAGCAGCTTAGCGCGGGCTAGCGGCTACGAGCAGTACTTC. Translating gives CASSLARASGYEQYF.

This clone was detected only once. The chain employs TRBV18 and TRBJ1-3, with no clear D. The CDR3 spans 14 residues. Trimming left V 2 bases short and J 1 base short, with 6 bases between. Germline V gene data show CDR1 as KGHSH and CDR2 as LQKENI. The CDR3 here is CASSPAVSGNTIYF. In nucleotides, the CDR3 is TGTGCCAGCTCACCAGCGGTTTCTGGAAACACCATATATTTT.

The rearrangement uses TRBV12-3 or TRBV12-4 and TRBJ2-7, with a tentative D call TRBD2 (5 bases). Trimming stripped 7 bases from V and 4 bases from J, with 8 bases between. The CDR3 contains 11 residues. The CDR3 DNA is TGTGCCAGCACCCCGGGGTACGAGCAGTACTTC. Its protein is CASTPGYEQYF.

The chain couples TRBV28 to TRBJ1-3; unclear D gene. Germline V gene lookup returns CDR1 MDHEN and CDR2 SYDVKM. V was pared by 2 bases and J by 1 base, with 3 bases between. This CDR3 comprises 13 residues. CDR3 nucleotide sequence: TGTGCCAGCAGTTTAACATCTGGAAACACCATATATTTT. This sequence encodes CASSLTSGNTIYF.

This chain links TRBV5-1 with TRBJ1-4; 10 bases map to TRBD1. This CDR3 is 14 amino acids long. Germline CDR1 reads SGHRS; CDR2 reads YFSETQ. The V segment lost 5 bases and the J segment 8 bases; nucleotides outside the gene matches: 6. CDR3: CASSSGTGEEKLFF. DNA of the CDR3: TGCGCCAGCAGTTCCGGGACAGGGGAAGAAAAACTGTTTTTT.

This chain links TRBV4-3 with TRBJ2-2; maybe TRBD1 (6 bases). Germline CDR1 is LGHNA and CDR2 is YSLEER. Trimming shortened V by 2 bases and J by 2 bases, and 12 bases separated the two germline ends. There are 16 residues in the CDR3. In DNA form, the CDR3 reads TGCGCCAGCAGCCAACCGGCAGGGGCCAACACCGGGGAGCTGTTTTTT. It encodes CASSQPAGANTGELFF.

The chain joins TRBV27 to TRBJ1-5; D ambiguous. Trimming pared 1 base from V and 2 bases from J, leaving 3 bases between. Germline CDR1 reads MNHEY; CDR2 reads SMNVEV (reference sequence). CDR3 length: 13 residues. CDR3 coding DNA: TGTGCCAGCAGTTTATTCGGCAATCAGCCCCAGCATTTT. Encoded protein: CASSLFGNQPQHF.

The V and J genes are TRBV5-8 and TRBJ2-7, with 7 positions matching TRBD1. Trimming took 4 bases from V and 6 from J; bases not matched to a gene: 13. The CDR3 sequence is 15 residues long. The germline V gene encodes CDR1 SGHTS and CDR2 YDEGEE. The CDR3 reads CASSPSGTELGEQYF. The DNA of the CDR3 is TGTGCCAGCAGCCCATCCGGGACAGAATTGGGCGAGCAGTACTTC.

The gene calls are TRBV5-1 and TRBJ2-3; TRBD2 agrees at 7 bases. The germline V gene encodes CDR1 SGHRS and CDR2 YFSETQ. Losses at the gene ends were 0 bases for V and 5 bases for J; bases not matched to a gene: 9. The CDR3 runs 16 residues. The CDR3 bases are TGCGCCAGCAGCTTGGCCGGGAGCGGGACTGGAGATACGCAGTATTTT. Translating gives CASSLAGSGTGDTQYF.

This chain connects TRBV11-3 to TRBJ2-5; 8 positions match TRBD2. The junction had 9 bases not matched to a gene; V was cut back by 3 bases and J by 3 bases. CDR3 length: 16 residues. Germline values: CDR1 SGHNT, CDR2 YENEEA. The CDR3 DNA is TGTGCCAGCAGCTTGGGGCTTGCGGGGGGCGAAGAGACCCAGTACTTC. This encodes CASSLGLAGGEETQYF.

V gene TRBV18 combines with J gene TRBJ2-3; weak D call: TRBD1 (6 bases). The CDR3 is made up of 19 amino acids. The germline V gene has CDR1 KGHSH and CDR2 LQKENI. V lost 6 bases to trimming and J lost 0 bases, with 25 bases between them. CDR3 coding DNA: TGTGCCAGCTCTTCCTTGTCCCTTACAGGGAACCCTAGCACAGATACGCAGTATTTT. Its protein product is CASSSLSLTGNPSTDTQYF.

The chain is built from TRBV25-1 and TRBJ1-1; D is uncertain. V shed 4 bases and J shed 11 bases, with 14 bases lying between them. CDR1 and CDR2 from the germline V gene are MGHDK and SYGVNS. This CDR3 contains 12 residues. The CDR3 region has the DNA TGTGCCAGCAGTGCCCATACACGGGTCGCTTTCTTT. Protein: CASSAHTRVAFF.